Listed below are T cell receptor beta chains from one sample, sequenced in a study of blood T cell repertoires in COVID-19. Only in-frame clones appear in the TCRdb table, and some are missing; sequencing was by immunoSEQ multiplex PCR. The sample lists hundreds of thousands of clones, around 86% occurring once. Material: peripheral blood. The receptors were sampled from an elderly man with acute or convalescent COVID-19. Each CDR3 is given with its conserved first and last residue. A D gene is named only where the DNA matches it firmly. Clone size appears in some rows only: once, few, many, or a class for an expanded clone.

>TRBD1|TRBV5-4|TRBJ2-6|.
CASSSGTVSGANVLTF
TGTGCCAGCAGCTCCGGGACAGTCTCTGGGGCCAACGTCCTGACTTTC
>TRBD2|TRBV28|TRBJ2-5|.
CASSAYAGTSGALNVQETQYF
TGTGCCAGCAGTGCCTACGCCGGGACTAGCGGGGCACTGAACGTCCAAGAGACCCAGTACTTC
>.|TRBV4-2|TRBJ2-2|.
CASSQVNRGELFF
TGTGCCAGCAGCCAAGTGAACCGGGGGGAGCTGTTTTTT
>.|TRBV19|TRBJ2-7|once
CASSPRLGGTVFYEQYF
TGTGCCAGTAGTCCCCGGTTAGGCGGGACAGTTTTCTACGAGCAGTACTTC
>TRBD1|TRBV3-1/TRBV3-2|TRBJ2-6|.
CASSQNRTGGSSGANVLTF
TGTGCCAGCAGCCAAAACAGGACAGGGGGTAGCTCTGGGGCCAACGTCCTGACTTTC
>.|TRBV7-2|TRBJ1-6|.
CASSPGPSTGYNSPLHF
TGTGCCAGCAGCCCCGGACCCTCGACGGGGTATAATTCACCCCTCCACTTT
>TRBD2|TRBV5-6|TRBJ2-1|.
CASSRLAGSHEQFF
TGTGCCAGCAGCAGACTAGCGGGGTCCCATGAGCAGTTCTTC
>TRBD2|TRBV3-1/TRBV3-2|TRBJ2-7|.
CASSQALAGAVQYF
TGTGCCAGCAGCCAAGCACTAGCGGGAGCTGTGCAGTACTTC
>TRBD2|TRBV5-1|TRBJ2-7|once
CASKPGLAYEQYF
TGCGCCAGCAAGCCGGGACTAGCCTACGAGCAGTACTTC
>.|TRBV30|TRBJ1-3|.
CAWSSDFGNTIYF
TGTGCCTGGAGTTCGGACTTTGGAAACACCATATATTTT
>TRBD1|TRBV7-3|TRBJ2-1|.
CASSLGQDNEQFF
TGTGCCAGCAGCTTAGGACAGGACAATGAGCAGTTCTTC
>TRBD1|TRBV18|TRBJ1-1|.
CASSNMGQGTEAFF
TGTGCCAGCTCAAATATGGGACAGGGCACTGAAGCTTTCTTT
>.|TRBV18|TRBJ2-3|.
CASSRQGPDTQYF
TGTGCCAGCTCACGACAAGGCCCAGATACGCAGTATTTT
>TRBD2|TRBV6-5|TRBJ2-5|.
CASSPSIAGETQYF
TGTGCCAGCAGCCCCTCAATAGCGGGGGAGACCCAGTACTTC
>.|TRBV19|TRBJ1-4|.
CASSIDSATNEKLFF
TGTGCCAGTAGTATTGACAGTGCAACTAATGAAAAACTGTTTTTT
>TRBD1|TRBV18|TRBJ1-3|.
CASSPLAGGRSGNTIYF
TGTGCTAGCTCACCTCTCGCAGGGGGGAGGTCTGGAAACACCATATATTTT
>.|TRBV18|TRBJ2-7|.
CASSPPSGGEQYF
TGTGCCAGCTCACCACCGTCCGGAGGCGAGCAGTACTTC
>.|TRBV19|TRBJ1-1|.
CASSIDRLRDLNTEAFF
TGTGCCAGTAGTATAGATCGATTGAGGGATTTGAACACTGAAGCTTTCTTT
>.|TRBV18|TRBJ1-2|once
CASQGSGGTAYGYTF
TGTGCCAGCCAAGGTTCCGGGGGGACTGCGTATGGCTACACCTTC
>TRBD1|TRBV28|TRBJ2-2|once
CASSEWGQAGTGELFF
TGTGCCAGCAGTGAATGGGGACAGGCGGGCACCGGGGAGCTGTTTTTT
>TRBD1|TRBV27|TRBJ1-2|.
CASSRSGGAGGYTF
TGTGCCAGCAGTCGGTCAGGGGGCGCCGGTGGCTACACCTTC
>TRBD1|TRBV2|TRBJ2-1|.
CASSLDRGGNEQFF
TGTGCCAGCAGTTTAGACAGGGGGGGAAATGAGCAGTTCTTC
>TRBD1|TRBV11-2|TRBJ1-6|.
CASSSQGESPLHF
TGTGCCAGCAGCTCACAGGGGGAATCACCCCTCCACTTT
>.|TRBV20-1|TRBJ2-5|.
CSASVGPQETQYF
TGCAGTGCTAGTGTGGGGCCCCAAGAGACCCAGTACTTC
>.|TRBV2|TRBJ2-7|.
CANLMSESGEQYF
TGTGCTAACCTAATGTCTGAATCGGGCGAGCAGTACTTC
>TRBD1|TRBV6-5|TRBJ1-2|.
CASSYVGGGDGYTF
TGTGCCAGCAGTTACGTCGGAGGGGGCGATGGCTACACCTTC
>.|TRBV28|TRBJ1-2|.
CASSLGQTYGYTF
TGTGCCAGCAGTTTAGGGCAGACATATGGCTACACCTTC
>TRBD1|TRBV18|TRBJ2-7|.
CASSPTGTGPYEQYF
TGTGCCAGCTCACCAACCGGGACAGGACCTTACGAGCAGTACTTC
>TRBD2|TRBV5-1|TRBJ2-3|.
CASSPSLAGGLLSYSTDTQYF
TGCGCCAGCAGCCCGTCCCTAGCGGGTGGCCTCTTATCCTATAGCACAGATACGCAGTATTTT
>.|TRBV7-2|TRBJ1-6|.
CASSLRKTGNDSPLHF
TGTGCCAGCAGCTTACGGAAAACAGGGAACGACTCACCCCTCCACTTT
>.|TRBV12-3/TRBV12-4|TRBJ2-7|.
CASGLGDSYEQYF
TGTGCCAGCGGACTCGGTGACTCCTACGAGCAGTACTTC
>.|TRBV6-5|TRBJ2-7|.
CASRPDGGSSYEQYF
TGTGCCAGCAGACCAGACGGAGGTTCTTCCTACGAGCAGTACTTC
>TRBD1|TRBV19|TRBJ2-5|.
CASSILDREQETQYF
TGTGCCAGTAGTATCCTGGACAGGGAGCAAGAGACCCAGTACTTC
>TRBD1|TRBV14|TRBJ1-1|.
CASSQMGQANTEAFF
TGTGCCAGCAGCCAGATGGGACAGGCGAACACTGAAGCTTTCTTT
>TRBD2|TRBV7-9|TRBJ2-1|.
CASSLYGSGSDNEQFF
TGTGCCAGCAGCTTGTACGGGAGCGGGAGTGACAATGAGCAGTTCTTC
>TRBD1|TRBV7-8|TRBJ1-5|.
CASSLLGTGGFNQPQHF
TGTGCCAGCAGCTTACTTGGGACAGGGGGCTTTAATCAGCCCCAGCATTTT
>.|TRBV27|TRBJ2-1|.
CASSPLYSYNEQFF
TGTGCCAGCAGTCCACTATACTCCTACAATGAGCAGTTCTTC
>TRBD2|TRBV2|TRBJ2-1|.
CASSELAGGYNEQFF
TGTGCCAGCAGTGAACTAGCGGGGGGATACAATGAGCAGTTCTTC
>TRBD2|TRBV10-2|TRBJ2-1|.
CASRSGLAGVEQFF
TGCGCCAGCAGAAGCGGGCTAGCGGGAGTTGAGCAGTTCTTC
>TRBD1|TRBV5-5|TRBJ1-6|.
CASSSESTGASVPLHF
TGTGCCAGCAGCTCTGAAAGCACAGGGGCCTCCGTACCCCTCCACTTT
>TRBD1|TRBV24-1|TRBJ2-3|.
CATSDLGQAPSTDTQYF
TGTGCCACCAGTGATTTGGGACAGGCCCCTAGCACAGATACGCAGTATTTT
>.|TRBV28|TRBJ2-7|.
CASSLRGTGNYEQYF
TGTGCCAGCAGTTTACGAGGTACAGGGAACTACGAGCAGTACTTC
>TRBD2|TRBV5-1|TRBJ2-1|.
CASRDSGTRTSNEQFF
TGCGCCAGCAGGGATTCCGGGACTAGGACCTCGAATGAGCAGTTCTTC